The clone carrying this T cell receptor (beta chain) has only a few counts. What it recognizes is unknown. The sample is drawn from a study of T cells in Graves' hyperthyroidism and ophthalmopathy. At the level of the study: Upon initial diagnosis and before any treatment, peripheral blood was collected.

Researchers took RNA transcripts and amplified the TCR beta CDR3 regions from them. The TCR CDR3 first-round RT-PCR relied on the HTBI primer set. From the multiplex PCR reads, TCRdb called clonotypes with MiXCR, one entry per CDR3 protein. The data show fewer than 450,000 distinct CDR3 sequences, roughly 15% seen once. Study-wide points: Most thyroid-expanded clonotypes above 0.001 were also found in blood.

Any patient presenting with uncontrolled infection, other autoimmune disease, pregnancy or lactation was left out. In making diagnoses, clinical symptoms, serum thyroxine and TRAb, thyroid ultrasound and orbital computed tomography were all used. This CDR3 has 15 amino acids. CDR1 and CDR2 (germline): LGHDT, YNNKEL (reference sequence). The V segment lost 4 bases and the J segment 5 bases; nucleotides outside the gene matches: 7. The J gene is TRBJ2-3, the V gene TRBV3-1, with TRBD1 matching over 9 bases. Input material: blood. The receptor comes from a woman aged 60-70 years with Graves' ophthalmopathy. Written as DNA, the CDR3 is TGTGCCAGCAGCCGGGACAGGGAGGCTGGAGATACGCAGTATTTT. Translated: CASSRDREAGDTQYF.